What follows describes a single TCR beta chain. What it recognizes is unknown. PCR primers comprised 60 Vbeta and 13 Jbeta primers. Libraries were prepared by immunoSEQ multiplex PCR; TCRdb keeps only in-frame clonotypes and omits some of them. Of roughly 150,000 clones listed, over 75% are singletons. This entry is derived from a study of cytomegalovirus exposure and HLA in healthy donors. Study-wide context: Assignment to the Caucasian-associated ancestry cluster applied to around 82% of the approximately 380 genotyped donors.

The CDR3 length is 15 residues. Germline V gives CDR1 MGHRA, CDR2 YSYEKL. J gave up 4 bases and V 0 bases, and 4 bases lay outside the gene matches. Points from the study as a whole: Versus the approximately 700-donor mean, an Asian-associated ancestry cluster reportedly showed fewer N-insertions in a later analysis. Analysis performed later found 16,000 or so TCR beta sequences associated with HLA alleles at 0.05 false discovery rate. Among TCR beta chains, those listed as cytomegalovirus-associated numbered fewer than 200.

The clonotype originates from a male donor in good health and CMV-seronegative. What was sequenced was PBMCs. The chain uses TRBV4-1 and TRBJ1-2; TRBD1 matches at 8 bases. The CDR3 nucleotides are TGCGCCAGCAGCCAAGAAGGGGACAGGACCTATGGCTACACCTTC. Translated: CASSQEGDRTYGYTF.